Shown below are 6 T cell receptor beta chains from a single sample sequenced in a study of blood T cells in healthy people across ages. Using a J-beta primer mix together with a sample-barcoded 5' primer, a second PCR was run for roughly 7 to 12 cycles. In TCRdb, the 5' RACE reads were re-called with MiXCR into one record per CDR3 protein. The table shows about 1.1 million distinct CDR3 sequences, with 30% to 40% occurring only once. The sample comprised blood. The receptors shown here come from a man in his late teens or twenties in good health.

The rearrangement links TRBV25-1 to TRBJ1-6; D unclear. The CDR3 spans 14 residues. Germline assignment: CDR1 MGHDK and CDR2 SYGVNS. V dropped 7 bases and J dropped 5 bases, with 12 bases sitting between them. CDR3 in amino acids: CASTRPGHNSPLHF. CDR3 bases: TGTGCCAGCACCAGACCGGGCCATAATTCACCCCTCCACTTT.

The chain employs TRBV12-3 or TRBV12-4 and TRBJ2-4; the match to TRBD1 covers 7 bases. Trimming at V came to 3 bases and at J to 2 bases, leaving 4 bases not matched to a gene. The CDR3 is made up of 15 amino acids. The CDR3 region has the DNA TGTGCCAGCAGTTTTACAGGGGTGACCAAAAACATTCAGTACTTC. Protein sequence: CASSFTGVTKNIQYF.

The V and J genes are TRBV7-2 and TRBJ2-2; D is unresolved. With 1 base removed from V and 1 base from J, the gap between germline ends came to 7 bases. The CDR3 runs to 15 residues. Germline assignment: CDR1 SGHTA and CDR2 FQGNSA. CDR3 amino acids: CASSLDNGNTGELFF. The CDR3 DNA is TGTGCCAGCAGCTTAGATAACGGGAACACCGGGGAGCTGTTTTTT.

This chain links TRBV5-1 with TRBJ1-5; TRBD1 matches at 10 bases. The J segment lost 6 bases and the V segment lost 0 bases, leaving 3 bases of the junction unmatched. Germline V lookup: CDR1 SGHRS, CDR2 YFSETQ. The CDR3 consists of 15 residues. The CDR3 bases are TGCGCCAGCAGCTTGGGGGGACAGGGGACTCAGCCCCAGCATTTT. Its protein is CASSLGGQGTQPQHF.

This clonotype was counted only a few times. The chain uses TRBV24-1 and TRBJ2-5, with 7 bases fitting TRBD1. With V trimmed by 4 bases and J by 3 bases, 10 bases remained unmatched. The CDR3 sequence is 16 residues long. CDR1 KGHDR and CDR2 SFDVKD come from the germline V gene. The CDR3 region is CATSDPPLTGKETQYF. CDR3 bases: TGTGCCACCAGTGACCCCCCTCTGACAGGGAAAGAGACCCAGTACTTC.

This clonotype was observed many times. CDR3 coding DNA: TGTGCCATCAGCCCGCGTATTCACGAGACCCAGTACTTC. Protein sequence: CAISPRIHETQYF. This rearrangement joins TRBV10-3 to TRBJ2-5; unclear D gene. CDR3 length: 13 amino acids. Germline V gene sequence: CDR1 ENHRY, CDR2 SYGVKD. The V and J ends lost 6 bases and 5 bases respectively, with 13 bases between them.